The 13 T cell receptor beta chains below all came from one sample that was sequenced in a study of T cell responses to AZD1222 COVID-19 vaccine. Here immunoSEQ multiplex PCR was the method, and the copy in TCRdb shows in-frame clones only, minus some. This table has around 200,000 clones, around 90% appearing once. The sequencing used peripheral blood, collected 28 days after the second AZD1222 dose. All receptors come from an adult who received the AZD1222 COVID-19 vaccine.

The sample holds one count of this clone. The CDR3 region is CASRPTNTGELFF. DNA of the CDR3: TGCGCCAGCAGACCAACGAACACCGGGGAGCTGTTTTTT. J is TRBJ2-2 and V is TRBV10-2, with D unclear. The CDR3 consists of 13 residues. Trimming removed 6 bases at V and 0 bases at J, with 5 bases between. The V gene's germline CDR1 is WSHSY and CDR2 SAAADI.

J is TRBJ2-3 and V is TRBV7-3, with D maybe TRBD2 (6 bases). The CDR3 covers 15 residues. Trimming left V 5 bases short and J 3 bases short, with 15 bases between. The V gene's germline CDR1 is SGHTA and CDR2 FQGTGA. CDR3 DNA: TGTGCCAGCAGCCGAGGAGGGCAGCTGACAGATACGCAGTATTTT. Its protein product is CASSRGGQLTDTQYF.

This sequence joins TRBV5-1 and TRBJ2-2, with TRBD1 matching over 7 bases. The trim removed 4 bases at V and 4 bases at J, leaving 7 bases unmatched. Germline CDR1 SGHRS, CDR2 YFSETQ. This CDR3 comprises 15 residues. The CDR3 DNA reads TGCGCCAGCAGCGACACGACAGGGACCACCGGGGAGCTGTTTTTT. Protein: CASSDTTGTTGELFF.

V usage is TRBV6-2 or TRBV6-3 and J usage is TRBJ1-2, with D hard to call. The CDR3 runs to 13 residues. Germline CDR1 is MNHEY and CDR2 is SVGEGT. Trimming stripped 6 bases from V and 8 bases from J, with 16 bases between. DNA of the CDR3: TGTGCCAGCAGCTCTCATGGACCAGGCGGCTACACCTTC. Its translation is CASSSHGPGGYTF.

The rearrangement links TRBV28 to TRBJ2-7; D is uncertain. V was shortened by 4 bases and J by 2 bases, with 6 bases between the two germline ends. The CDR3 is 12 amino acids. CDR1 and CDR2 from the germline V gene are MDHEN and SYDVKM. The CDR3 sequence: CASSYAAYEQYF. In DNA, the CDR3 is TGTGCCAGCAGTTACGCCGCCTACGAGCAGTACTTC.

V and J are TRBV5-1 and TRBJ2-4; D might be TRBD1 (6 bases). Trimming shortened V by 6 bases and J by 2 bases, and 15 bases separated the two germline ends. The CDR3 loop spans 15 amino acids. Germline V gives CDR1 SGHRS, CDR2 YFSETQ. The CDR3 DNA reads TGCGCCAGCAACAAAAGGGGGAATTCCAAAAACATTCAGTACTTC. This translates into CASNKRGNSKNIQYF.

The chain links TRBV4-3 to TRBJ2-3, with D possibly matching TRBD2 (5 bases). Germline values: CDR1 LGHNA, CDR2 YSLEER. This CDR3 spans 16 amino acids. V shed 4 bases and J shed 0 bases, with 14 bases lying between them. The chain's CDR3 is CASSREVPGSTDTQYF. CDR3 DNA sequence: TGCGCCAGCAGCCGAGAGGTCCCGGGGAGCACAGATACGCAGTATTTT.

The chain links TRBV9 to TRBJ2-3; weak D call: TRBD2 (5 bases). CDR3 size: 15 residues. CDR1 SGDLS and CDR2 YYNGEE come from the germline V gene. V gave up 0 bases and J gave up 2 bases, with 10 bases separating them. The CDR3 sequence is CASSVEIATTDTQYF. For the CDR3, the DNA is TGTGCCAGCAGCGTAGAAATAGCGACCACAGATACGCAGTATTTT.

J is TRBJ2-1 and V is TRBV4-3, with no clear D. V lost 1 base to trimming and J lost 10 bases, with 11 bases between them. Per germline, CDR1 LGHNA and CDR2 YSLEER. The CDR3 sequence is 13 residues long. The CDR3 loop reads CASSQAFSYEQFF. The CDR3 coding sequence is TGCGCCAGCAGCCAAGCCTTTAGCTACGAGCAGTTCTTC.

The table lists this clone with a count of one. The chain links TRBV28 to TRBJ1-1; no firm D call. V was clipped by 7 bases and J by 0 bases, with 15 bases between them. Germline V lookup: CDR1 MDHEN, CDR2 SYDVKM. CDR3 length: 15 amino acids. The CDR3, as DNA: TGTGCCAGCATTAGTGGGAATTATATGAACACTGAAGCTTTCTTT. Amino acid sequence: CASISGNYMNTEAFF.

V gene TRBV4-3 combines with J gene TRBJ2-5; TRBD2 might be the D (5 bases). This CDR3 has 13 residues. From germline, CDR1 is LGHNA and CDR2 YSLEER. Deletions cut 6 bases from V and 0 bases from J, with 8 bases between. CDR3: CASRAVNQETQYF. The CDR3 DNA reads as TGCGCCAGCAGAGCGGTTAACCAAGAGACCCAGTACTTC.

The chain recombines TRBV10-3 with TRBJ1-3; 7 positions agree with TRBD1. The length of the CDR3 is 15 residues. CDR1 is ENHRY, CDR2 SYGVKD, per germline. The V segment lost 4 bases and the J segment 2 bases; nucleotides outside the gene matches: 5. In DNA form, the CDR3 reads TGTGCCATCAGTGGGGGGACAGCTCCTGGAAACACCATATATTTT. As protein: CAISGGTAPGNTIYF.

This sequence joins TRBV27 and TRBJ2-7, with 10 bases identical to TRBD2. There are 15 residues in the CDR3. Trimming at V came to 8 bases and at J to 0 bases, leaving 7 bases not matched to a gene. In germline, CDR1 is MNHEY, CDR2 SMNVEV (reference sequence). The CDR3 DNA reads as TGTGCCAGCGGCCAGCGGGAGGGACCCTCCTACGAGCAGTACTTC. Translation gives CASGQREGPSYEQYF.